Listed below are T cell receptor beta chains from one sample, sequenced in a study of blood T cells in healthy people across ages. Each CDR3 protein gets one entry after TCRdb re-called the 5' RACE reads with MiXCR. The table records 750,000 to 950,000 distinct CDR3 sequences, almost 30% of them present only once. In addition, the sample was reused for a study of T cells of mothers and their children.

The sample consisted of blood. The receptors come from a woman aged 40 to 49 in good health. The CDR3 runs from the conserved cysteine through the conserved F or W. The D gene is left open where the match is weak. Not all rows give a size; the values are once, few, many and, for expanded clones, a class.

>TRBJ2-1|-|-|TRBV28
CATSDRMVEQFF
TGTGCCACCAGTGATAGGATGGTGGAGCAGTTCTTC
>TRBJ2-5|-|TRBD2|TRBV4-3
CASSRQIGTSGGAVQETQYF
TGCGCCAGCAGCCGACAAATCGGGACTAGCGGGGGGGCTGTCCAAGAGACCCAGTACTTC
>TRBJ2-3|few|-|TRBV7-2
CASSPPNGRGDTQYF
TGTGCCAGCAGCCCTCCAAATGGGCGAGGAGATACGCAGTATTTT
>TRBJ1-1|many|-|TRBV12-3/TRBV12-4
CASSWTANTEAFF
TGTGCCAGCAGTTGGACAGCGAACACTGAAGCTTTCTTT
>TRBJ1-1|-|-|TRBV6-2/TRBV6-3
CASSWPGAINTEAFF
TGTGCCAGCAGTTGGCCCGGGGCAATCAACACTGAAGCTTTCTTT
>TRBJ1-1|many|-|TRBV6-6
CATTRGDTEAFF
TGTGCCACTACTAGGGGGGACACTGAAGCTTTCTTT
>TRBJ2-7|few|-|TRBV15
CATSRDMGGSEQYF
TGTGCCACCAGCAGAGATATGGGTGGTTCCGAGCAGTACTTC
>TRBJ2-4|-|TRBD1|TRBV6-1
CASGVGATGGLNIQYF
TGTGCCAGCGGTGTGGGGGCGACAGGGGGCCTAAACATTCAGTACTTC
>TRBJ2-5|many|TRBD2|TRBV27
CASRDPLAIQETQYF
TGTGCCAGCAGAGACCCACTAGCGATCCAAGAGACCCAGTACTTC
>TRBJ2-1|-|-|TRBV5-1
CASSGLRTDNEQFF
TGCGCCAGCAGCGGTCTCCGGACAGACAATGAGCAGTTCTTC
>TRBJ2-1|-|TRBD1|TRBV12-3/TRBV12-4
CASSHGGTGGNEQFF
TGTGCCAGCAGCCATGGGGGGACAGGGGGGAATGAGCAGTTCTTC
>TRBJ2-3|many|-|TRBV20-1
CSAVGDVTQYF
TGCAGTGCGGTGGGGGATGTTACGCAGTATTTT
>TRBJ2-1|-|-|TRBV28
CASRLASVDNEQFF
TGTGCCAGCAGGTTGGCTAGCGTCGACAATGAGCAGTTCTTC
>TRBJ1-1|few|-|TRBV15
CATSRELATNTEAFF
TGTGCCACCAGCAGAGAGTTAGCGACGAACACTGAAGCTTTCTTT
>TRBJ2-7|-|TRBD1|TRBV7-2
CASSRTGSSTSYEQYF
TGTGCCAGCAGCCGGACAGGTTCCAGCACCTCCTACGAGCAGTACTTC
>TRBJ1-5|-|TRBD1|TRBV20-1
CSARDQGGSQPQHF
TGCAGTGCTAGAGATCAGGGGGGGAGTCAGCCCCAGCATTTT
>TRBJ2-5|many|TRBD2|TRBV12-3/TRBV12-4
CASQPSGTPRETQYF
TGTGCCAGCCAGCCTAGCGGGACCCCTCGGGAGACCCAGTACTTC
>TRBJ2-7|-|-|TRBV5-1
CASTLLATGQSEQYF
TGCGCCAGCACCCTCCTAGCGACCGGGCAGAGCGAGCAGTACTTC
>TRBJ2-7|-|-|TRBV7-9
CASSPGTAESSYEQYF
TGTGCCAGCAGCCCGGGGACTGCCGAGAGCTCCTACGAGCAGTACTTC
>TRBJ2-3|few|TRBD2|TRBV7-9
CASSLARTSGPVGSTDTQYF
TGTGCCAGCAGCTTAGCCCGGACTAGCGGACCTGTTGGGTCCACAGATACGCAGTATTTT
>TRBJ1-2|few|-|TRBV5-1
CASSLGDSETNYGYTF
TGCGCCAGCAGCCTAGGAGACAGCGAAACTAACTATGGCTACACCTTC
>TRBJ2-7|-|-|TRBV27
CASSLFREKGEQYF
TGTGCCAGCAGTTTATTTCGGGAGAAGGGCGAGCAGTACTTC
>TRBJ2-1|many|-|TRBV20-1
CSARGNNEQFF
TGCAGTGCTAGGGGAAACAATGAGCAGTTCTTC
>TRBJ1-5|-|-|TRBV28
CASSLPLGHSNQPQHF
TGTGCCAGCAGTTTACCCCTTGGCCATAGCAATCAGCCCCAGCATTTT
>TRBJ2-7|-|TRBD1|TRBV27
CASSPSTGGLHEQYF
TGTGCCAGCAGTCCATCGACAGGGGGCTTGCACGAGCAGTACTTC
>TRBJ1-5|-|TRBD1|TRBV6-5
CASSQDRGYQPQHF
TGTGCCAGCAGCCAAGACAGGGGATACCAGCCCCAGCATTTT
>TRBJ2-7|-|-|TRBV6-2/TRBV6-3
CASSSNEGQEGGYEQYF
TGTGCCAGCAGTTCCAACGAAGGACAGGAGGGGGGCTACGAGCAGTACTTC
>TRBJ2-1|few|-|TRBV27
CASSLSKNEQFF
TGTGCCAGCAGTTTATCGAAAAATGAGCAGTTCTTC
>TRBJ2-7|-|-|TRBV7-3
CASSLRGGEAYEQYF
TGTGCCAGCAGCTTAAGAGGAGGGGAAGCCTACGAGCAGTACTTC
>TRBJ2-5|many|-|TRBV5-6
CASSSDTQETQYF
TGTGCCAGCAGCTCGGACACCCAAGAGACCCAGTACTTC
>TRBJ2-1|few|-|TRBV11-3
CASSPRNTSSYNEQFF
TGTGCCAGCAGCCCCCGGAACACGAGCTCCTACAATGAGCAGTTCTTC
>TRBJ1-1|-|-|TRBV10-3
CATGTAGAEAFF
TGTGCCACCGGGACCGCGGGCGCTGAAGCTTTCTTT
>TRBJ1-5|-|-|TRBV30
CAWSRQGNQPQHF
TGTGCCTGGAGCCGACAGGGCAATCAGCCCCAGCATTTT
>TRBJ2-7|few|-|TRBV28
CAGSTQMGASYEQYF
TGTGCCGGCAGTACGCAAATGGGGGCCTCCTACGAGCAGTACTTC
>TRBJ1-2|-|TRBD1|TRBV7-2
CASSTPTGEVEGYTF
TGTGCCAGCAGCACCCCGACAGGGGAGGTAGAAGGCTACACCTTC
>TRBJ2-1|many|TRBD2|TRBV12-3/TRBV12-4
CASSPWTSHNEQFF
TGTGCCAGCAGCCCCTGGACTAGTCACAATGAGCAGTTCTTC
>TRBJ1-4|-|-|TRBV29-1
CSVEDAREDREKLFF
TGCAGCGTTGAAGATGCCAGGGAAGATAGGGAAAAACTGTTTTTT
>TRBJ2-7|many|TRBD2|TRBV27
CASSGTSSTHEQYF
TGTGCCAGCAGCGGGACTAGCTCTACCCACGAGCAGTACTTC
>TRBJ2-5|few|TRBD1|TRBV5-1
CASSLGDRLYETQYF
TGCGCCAGCAGCTTGGGGGACAGGTTGTACGAGACCCAGTACTTC
>TRBJ2-6|few|-|TRBV7-2
CASSAAGAAGANVLTF
TGTGCCAGCAGCGCCGCCGGGGCGGCTGGGGCCAACGTCCTGACTTTC
>TRBJ1-2|-|TRBD1|TRBV7-3
CASSFSGQIGGYTF
TGTGCCAGCAGCTTCTCGGGACAGATTGGAGGCTACACCTTC
>TRBJ2-1|once|-|TRBV3-1
CASSPPFLGNEQFF
TGTGCCAGCAGCCCACCCTTTTTAGGCAATGAGCAGTTCTTC
>TRBJ2-5|-|TRBD2|TRBV6-1
CASRRASGGTNQETQYF
TGTGCCAGTCGGCGGGCTAGCGGGGGGACAAACCAAGAGACCCAGTACTTC
>TRBJ2-7|many|-|TRBV28
CASSLTNRYEQYF
TGTGCCAGCAGTTTGACCAACCGCTACGAGCAGTACTTC
>TRBJ2-1|many|TRBD2|TRBV5-1
CASSLSGGKNEQFF
TGCGCCAGCAGCTTGTCGGGGGGTAAAAATGAGCAGTTCTTC
>TRBJ2-7|-|-|TRBV5-1
CASSLGGSYYEQYF
TGCGCCAGCAGCTTGGGGGGCAGCTACTACGAGCAGTACTTC